This T cell receptor beta chain was sequenced during a study of cytomegalovirus exposure and HLA in healthy donors. Sequenced by immunoSEQ multiplex PCR; TCRdb stores in-frame clones only, minus some. This sample has tens of thousands of clones, with roughly 84% found just once. Germline CDR1 and CDR2: SGDLS and YYNGEE. This CDR3 is built from 16 residues. Trimming removed 2 bases from V and 0 bases from J; junction bases left unmatched: 6. This clonotype was sampled from a woman between 18 and 30 years old in good health and CMV-seropositive. This chain links TRBV9 with TRBJ2-7, with 9 bases identical to TRBD2. The sample consisted of PBMCs. CDR3 in DNA: TGTGCCAGCAGCGTTAGCGGGGGTTTCAGCTCCTACGAGCAGTACTTC. It translates to CASSVSGGFSSYEQYF.